This TCR beta chain was found in a study of post-analysis software for immune sequencing data. Regarding the study as a whole: The five TRBV segments detected at higher frequency in patients than in controls included TRBV5-6, TRBV5-1 and TRBV20-1.

CDR3 length: 14 residues. V lost 3 bases, J lost 7 bases, and 16 bases lay in between. The authors incorporated unique molecular identifiers into the TCR beta cDNA libraries. Each sample of about 0.9 to 11 million input T cells yielded around 500,000 cDNA molecules, so each molecule approximated one T cell. TCRdb independently ran MiXCR on the PCR reads; one entry per CDR3 protein. Among 650,000 to 850,000 distinct CDR3 sequences listed, roughly 50% were seen once. This clonotype was counted between two and nine times. No antigen is known for it. V and J are TRBV12-3 or TRBV12-4 and TRBJ2-7, with a tentative D call TRBD2 (5 bases). Sample: blood. The TCR was taken from a girl aged 10-17 years with multiple sclerosis. For the CDR3, the DNA is TGTGCCAGCAGTTTTAGGCTAGCTCGGAAAGAGCAGTACTTC. Its translation is CASSFRLARKEQYF.